The entry below describes one T cell receptor (beta chain). Its antigen remains unknown. This sample was taken from a study of memory CD4+ T cells and cytomegalovirus serostatus. Across the study: Of the healthy Belgian adults, 9 were CMV seropositive and 20 to 30 seronegative. Findings and limits, study-wide: Suggested: most of the CMV-linked TCR signature lies in CD4+ memory cells. Of 150 to 200 reported CMV TCRbeta sequences, 55 to 80 were found in memory CD4+ repertoires.

Single viable CD3+CD4+CD8-CD45RO+ cells were sorted as the memory CD4+ T cells. Positive selection with CD4 microbeads enriched total CD4+ T cells. Sequencing used immunoSEQ multiplex PCR; TCRdb keeps in-frame clones, though not all of them. The sample carries under 55,000 clones, roughly 78% recorded once. Sequencing was carried out using memory CD4+ T cells from blood. This receptor was identified in an adult in good health and CMV-seronegative.

CDR3 sequence (DNA): TGTGCCAGCCGTTCAGGGGGGCAAGGCTACACCTTC. Translating gives CASRSGGQGYTF. The J gene is TRBJ1-2, the V gene TRBV6-5; 7 positions agree with TRBD1. The CDR3 sequence is 12 residues long. Germline V lookup: CDR1 MNHEY, CDR2 SVGAGI. V lost 8 bases and J lost 8; bases outside the gene matches: 8.